This T cell receptor (beta chain) emerged from a study of blood T cells in healthy people across ages (dated by TCRdb to 2015 to 2017). Describing the broader study: Template switching captured roughly one uniquely barcoded TCR beta cDNA molecule per two T cells in model experiments. For two donors (one aged 18 to 30 and one aged 80 or older), the study analyzed two additional independent replicas of 1 million unique cDNA reads from the same blood draw. Age-related changes in TCR beta repertoire diversity were measured in the study by deep sequencing normalized with unique cDNA molecular identifiers. Donors were grouped into four age groups: young (average 16 years), middle-aged (39), aged (about 60) and long-lived (around 82). Overall study results and their limits: Donor CMV infection status was unknown, potentially confounding age-related changes in expanded clonotypes. Observed TCR beta diversity correlated strongly with the percentage of naive T cells measured by flow cytometry. Since profiling was done on bulk unsorted PBMCs, naive and antigen-experienced compartments could not be conclusively compared. Observed TCR beta diversity per million T cells fell roughly linearly with age, and a significant reduction was already apparent by age around 44. Estimates of total diversity based on one million sequenced T cells were considered lower bounds and underestimates. The long-lived group showed more naive CD4+ T cells, fewer expanded clones and increased TCR diversity than the aged group, suggesting age selection.

Library construction relied on 5' RACE. Sequencing used an Illumina HiSeq 2500. A second PCR of about 7 to 12 cycles was performed with a sample-barcoded 5' primer and a J-beta primer mix. A template-switch 5' adaptor carrying 12 random nucleotides introduced a unique molecular identifier onto each TCR beta cDNA molecule. Each sample yielded at least 3 million CDR3-containing paired-end reads. The Mint cDNA synthesis kit, primed by a TRBC-specific oligonucleotide, was used to synthesize first-strand cDNA from all RNA. Following uracil-DNA glycosylase treatment, all cDNA underwent a first 18-cycle PCR with the universal primers M1SS and BC2_uni_R. The original methods were these. Each sample was normalized by randomly selecting 1 million high-quality reads, each carrying a distinct molecular identifier. Reads with shared molecular identifiers were discarded instead of being binned into consensus sequences. MiTCR, with a Q25 quality threshold and the strictest error-elimination algorithm, was used for CDR3 identification, clonotype clustering and error correction. A nonparametric unseen species model with Euler transformation was used to estimate a lower bound on total TCR beta diversity. TCRdb trimmed public reads at Q25 via fastp, called clones via MiXCR and kept in-frame beta chains. Every distinct CDR3 protein forms one entry, paired with its most common genes and DNA. These V and J calls are TCRdb output, not the study's own analysis. In this sample the table shows about 930,000 distinct CDR3 sequences, about 28% of which occur a single time. Of the sample, more than 8.5% falls within the top ten clones.

According to the germline V gene (reference sequence), CDR1 reads DFQATT and CDR2 reads SNEGSKA. Trimming at the junction amounts to 6 bases on V and 8 bases on J, and the germline ends lie 17 bases apart. The CDR3 sequence holds 13 residues, the cysteine and phenylalanine included. The entry retains the CDR3 DNA only, 39 bases that are in frame from base 1. Concerning this clonotype itself: The antigen this receptor binds is unknown. No per-base quality is available; no much larger clone lies one base away.

Donors were under 40 systemically healthy Caucasian individuals from Russia aged roughly 6 to 90 years. Around 9.7 milliliters of peripheral blood were collected from each donor into EDTA-treated Vacutainer tubes. Ficoll-Paque density-gradient centrifugation was used to isolate PBMCs, with at least 6.5 million per sample. Total RNA was extracted from PBMCs with Trizol reagent, with at least 5.5 micrograms obtained per sample. For every donor, an aliquot of PBMCs went through flow cytometry to measure the percentages of naive CD45RAhigh/CD27high T cells. These data were also filed under a second study, of T cells of mothers and their children. Drawing on the second study: Nine systemically healthy Caucasian individuals, comprising three mothers and their six children, were included as donors. cDNA synthesis consumed the entire amount of extracted RNA, loaded at around 1.5 ug RNA in each 15 ul reaction. In the second PCR, the M1S primer added sample barcodes and 2-4 random nucleotides. Each mother yielded over 9 million TCR beta CDR3 reads and each child 2.5 million to 3 million reads. Thymic selection shapes the output of TCR recombination in a similar way in related and unrelated pairs, and inherited differences have a minor effect. Normalized repertoire overlap was always found to be slightly, but never significantly, higher in related mother-child pairs than in unrelated mother-child pairs. With a sensitivity of approximately 92 clones per million clonotypes, no persistent microchimeric T cell clones were detected. The study used deep NGS to compare TCR beta repertoires of mothers and children, seeking features distinguishing related mother-child pairs from unrelated individuals. On average, the children were roughly 10 +/- 4 years old, while the mothers were approximately 41 +/- 4 years old. After adapters were ligated using NEBNext reagents, the libraries underwent 100+100 nt paired-end sequencing on an Illumina HiSeq 2000. Mother and child libraries were prepared a month apart and sequenced in separate runs to prevent cross-contamination. For each donor, somewhere between roughly 450,000 and 2,100,000 distinct TCR beta clonotypes were identified. Naive TCR beta clonotypes were estimated from low-frequency clonotypes matched to each donor's FACS-determined naive share, without sorting.

This TCR was recovered from a woman between 40 and 55 years old in good health. Sequenced material: blood. The chain links TRBV20-1 with TRBJ2-4, and possibly TRBD2, on 7 matching bases. The CDR3 loop reads CSAPPRGGDIQYF. The DNA is as follows: TGCAGTGCCCCTCCCAGGGGAGGGGACATTCAGTACTTC.